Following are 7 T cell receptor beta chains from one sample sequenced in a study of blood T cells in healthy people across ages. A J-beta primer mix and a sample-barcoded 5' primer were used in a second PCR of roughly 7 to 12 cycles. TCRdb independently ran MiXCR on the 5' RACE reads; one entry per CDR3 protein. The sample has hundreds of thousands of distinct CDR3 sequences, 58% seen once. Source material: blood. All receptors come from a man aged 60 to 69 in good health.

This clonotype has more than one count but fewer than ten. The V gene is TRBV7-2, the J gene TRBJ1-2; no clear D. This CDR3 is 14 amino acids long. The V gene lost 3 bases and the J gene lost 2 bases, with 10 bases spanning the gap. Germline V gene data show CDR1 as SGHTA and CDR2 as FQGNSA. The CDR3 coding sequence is TGTGCCAGCAGCTTCACCATAGGGAACTATGGCTACACCTTC. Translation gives CASSFTIGNYGYTF.

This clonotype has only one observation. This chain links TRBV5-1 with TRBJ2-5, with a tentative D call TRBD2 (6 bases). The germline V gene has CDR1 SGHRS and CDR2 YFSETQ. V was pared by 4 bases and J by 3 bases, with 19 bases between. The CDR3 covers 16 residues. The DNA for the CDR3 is TGCGCCAGCAGCCGGGGGACGGGGTTTATGGAAGAGACCCAGTACTTC. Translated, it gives CASSRGTGFMEETQYF.

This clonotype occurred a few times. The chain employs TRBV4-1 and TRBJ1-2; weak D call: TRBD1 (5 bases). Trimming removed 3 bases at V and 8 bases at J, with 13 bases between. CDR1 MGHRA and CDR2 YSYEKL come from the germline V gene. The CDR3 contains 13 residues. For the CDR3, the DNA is TGCGCCAGCAGCCATCCCGAGGGGTACGGCTACACCTTC. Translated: CASSHPEGYGYTF.

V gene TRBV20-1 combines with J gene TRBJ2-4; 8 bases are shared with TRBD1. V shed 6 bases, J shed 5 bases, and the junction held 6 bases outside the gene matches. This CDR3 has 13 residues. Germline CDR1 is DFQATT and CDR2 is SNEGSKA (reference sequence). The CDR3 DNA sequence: TGCAGTGCCGTACAGGGGGTTGAAAACATTCAGTACTTC. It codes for CSAVQGVENIQYF.

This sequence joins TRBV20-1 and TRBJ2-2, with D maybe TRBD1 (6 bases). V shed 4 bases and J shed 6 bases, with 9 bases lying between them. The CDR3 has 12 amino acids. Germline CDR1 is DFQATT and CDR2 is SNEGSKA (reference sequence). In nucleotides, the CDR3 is TGCAGTGCTAAACAGGGATCCGGGGAGCTGTTTTTT. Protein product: CSAKQGSGELFF.

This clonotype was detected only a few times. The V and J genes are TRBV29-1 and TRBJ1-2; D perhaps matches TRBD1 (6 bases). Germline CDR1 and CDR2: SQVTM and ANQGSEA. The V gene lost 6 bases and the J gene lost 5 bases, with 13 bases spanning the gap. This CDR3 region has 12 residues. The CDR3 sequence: CSVVGQSYGYTF. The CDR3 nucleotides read TGCAGCGTGGTCGGACAGTCATATGGCTACACCTTC.

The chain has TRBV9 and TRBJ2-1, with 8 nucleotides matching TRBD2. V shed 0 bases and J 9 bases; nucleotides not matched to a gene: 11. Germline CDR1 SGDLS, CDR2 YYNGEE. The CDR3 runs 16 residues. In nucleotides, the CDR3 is TGTGCCAGCAGCGTAGGCCACGGGCTAGCGGGTGGTGAGCAGTTCTTC. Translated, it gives CASSVGHGLAGGEQFF.